The next 12 T cell receptor beta chains were all read from a single sample in a study of cytomegalovirus exposure and HLA in healthy donors. Primers: 60 Vbeta forward and 13 Jbeta reverse. This table comes from immunoSEQ multiplex PCR, and its TCRdb copy is limited to in-frame clones, with some not included. Here the sample spans around 64,000 clones, 86% being singletons. The source material was PBMCs. The origin of the receptors is a woman aged 30 to 39 in good health and CMV-seronegative.

This chain connects TRBV2 to TRBJ1-5, with 7 bases aligning to TRBD1. V shed 4 bases and J 6 bases; nucleotides not matched to a gene: 12. The CDR3 length is 16 residues. The V gene's germline CDR1 is SNHLY and CDR2 FYNNEI. CDR3 in amino acids: CASSVGGGGILQPQHF. As DNA, the CDR3 is TGTGCCAGCAGTGTAGGGGGCGGTGGTATCCTTCAGCCCCAGCATTTT.

The chain employs TRBV6-5 and TRBJ2-3, with TRBD1 matching over 10 bases. Germline values: CDR1 MNHEY, CDR2 SVGAGI. Unmatched junction bases numbered 3, after V lost 2 bases and J lost 1 base. The CDR3 covers 16 residues. Here the CDR3 reads CASSYRQGARTDTQYF. CDR3 DNA sequence: TGTGCCAGCAGTTACAGACAGGGGGCACGCACAGATACGCAGTATTTT.

The chain is built from TRBV14 and TRBJ2-5; 9 bases are a match to TRBD2. This CDR3 comprises 16 residues. Germline values: CDR1 SGHDN, CDR2 FVKESK. J lost 1 base, V lost 4 bases, and 7 bases had no gene match. CDR3 sequence (DNA): TGTGCCAGCAGCCGGACGAGACTAGCGGCCCAAGAGACCCAGTACTTC. Protein product: CASSRTRLAAQETQYF.

The V gene is TRBV29-1, the J gene TRBJ1-3; 10 bases match TRBD1. Germline values: CDR1 SQVTM, CDR2 ANQGSEA. The CDR3 has 14 residues. After removal of 7 bases from V and 3 bases from J, the junction contained 6 bases not matched to a gene. CDR3 coding DNA: TGCAGCGCCCTCGGGACAGGGGTTGGAAACACCATATATTTT. This sequence encodes CSALGTGVGNTIYF.

The chain combines TRBV7-6 with TRBJ1-5, with D hard to call. CDR1 and CDR2 (germline): SGHVS, FNYEAQ. The V end lost 2 bases, the J end lost 3 bases, and 11 bases lay between the germline ends. CDR3 size: 15 residues. The CDR3 loop reads CASSLLEGDNQPQHF. For the CDR3, the DNA is TGTGCCAGCAGCTTACTAGAGGGAGACAATCAGCCCCAGCATTTT.

The chain employs TRBV28 and TRBJ2-5; D is possibly TRBD1 (6 bases). Trimming removed 8 bases from V and 1 base from J, with 17 bases in between. The germline gives CDR1 MDHEN, CDR2 SYDVKM. This CDR3 is 15 amino acids long. The CDR3 DNA reads TGTGCCAGCGACATCAAACAGGGCCTCCAAGAGACCCAGTACTTC. Residues: CASDIKQGLQETQYF.

The J gene is TRBJ2-4, the V gene TRBV2; TRBD1 is a possible D gene (5 bases). This CDR3 contains 14 residues. Germline-derived CDR1 and CDR2 are SNHLY and FYNNEI. V was pared by 6 bases and J by 1 base, with 10 bases between. As DNA, the CDR3 is TGTGCCAGCAGCGACAGAGAGGCCAAAAACATTCAGTACTTC. This sequence encodes CASSDREAKNIQYF.

The chain is built from TRBV19 and TRBJ1-4; maybe TRBD1 (6 bases). The CDR3 is 15 amino acids. The germline CDR1 and CDR2 sequences are LNHDA and SQIVND (reference sequence). V lost 7 bases and J lost 8, with 20 bases in between. Here the CDR3 reads CASNNSPGVREKLFF. The CDR3 DNA is TGTGCCAGTAACAACTCGCCAGGGGTGAGAGAAAAACTGTTTTTT.

The chain carries TRBV10-3 and TRBJ2-3; 9 bases map to TRBD2. The CDR3 runs 15 residues. V was pared by 2 bases and J by 9 bases, with 9 bases of the junction left unmatched. Looked up from germline, CDR1 is ENHRY and CDR2 is SYGVKD. CDR3 nucleotides: TGTGCCATCAGTGAGAGTGGCGGGAGGGCCGGGACGCAGTATTTT. It codes for CAISESGGRAGTQYF.

The V and J genes are TRBV5-5 and TRBJ1-1, with 8 positions matching TRBD1. The junction had 5 bases not matched to a gene; V was cut back by 0 bases and J by 7 bases. In germline, CDR1 is SGHKS, CDR2 YYEKEE (reference sequence). CDR3 size: 14 residues. The CDR3 DNA is TGTGCCAGCAGCTTGGGGCAGGGGGCGGGTGAAGCTTTCTTT. Its translation: CASSLGQGAGEAFF.

The chain employs TRBV15 and TRBJ1-2, with D possibly TRBD1 on 5 matching bases. The CDR3 sequence is 14 residues long. V lost 1 base and J 5 bases, leaving 11 bases between the germline ends. CDR1 is LNHNV and CDR2 is YYDKDF in the germline V gene (reference sequence). CDR3 nucleotides: TGTGCCACCAGCAGAGCAGGGTTTTCGTATGGCTACACCTTC. Translated, it gives CATSRAGFSYGYTF.

The gene calls are TRBV27 and TRBJ2-7; no definite D call. The V end lost 6 bases, the J end lost 6 bases, and 12 bases lay between the germline ends. The CDR3 is made up of 12 amino acids. CDR1 is MNHEY and CDR2 is SMNVEV in the germline V gene (reference sequence). For the CDR3, the DNA is TGTGCCAGCAGAGATCGCGCCACCGAGCAGTACTTC. Translating it yields CASRDRATEQYF.